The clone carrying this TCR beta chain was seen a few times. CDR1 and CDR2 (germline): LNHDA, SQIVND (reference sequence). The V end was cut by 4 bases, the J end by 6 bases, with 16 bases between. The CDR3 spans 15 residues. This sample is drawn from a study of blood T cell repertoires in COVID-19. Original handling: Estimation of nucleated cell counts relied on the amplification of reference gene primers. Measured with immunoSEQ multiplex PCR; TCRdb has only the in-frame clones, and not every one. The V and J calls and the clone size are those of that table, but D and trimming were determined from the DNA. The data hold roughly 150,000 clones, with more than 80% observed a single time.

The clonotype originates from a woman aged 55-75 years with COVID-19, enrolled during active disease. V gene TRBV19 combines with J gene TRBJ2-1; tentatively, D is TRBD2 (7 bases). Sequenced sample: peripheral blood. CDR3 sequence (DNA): TGTGCCAGTAGTAGCGGGGGCGGATACAGCAATGAGCAGTTCTTC. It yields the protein CASSSGGGYSNEQFF.